This T cell receptor (beta chain) was captured in a study of T cell repertoires in cytomegalovirus infection. Overall study context: The public TCR beta signatures pointed to both CMV infection and matching HLA type. Overall study findings and caveats: There were HLA-C-restricted CMV-specific TCR beta clonotypes dominating the ex vivo response.

This clonotype was counted a few times. Antigen specificity is unknown. The germline gives CDR1 MDHEN, CDR2 SYDVKM. This CDR3 is built from 12 residues. V lost 6 bases to trimming and J lost 10 bases, with 15 bases between them. TCRdb re-called the reads with MiXCR, one entry per CDR3 protein. The table includes 200,000 to 300,000 distinct CDR3 sequences, approximately 10% detected once. Sequencing input: PBMCs. This rearrangement joins TRBV28 to TRBJ1-1; D uncertain. The receptor was isolated from a human donor in good health (CMV status not recorded). Some clones in this sample may be carry-over from other donors' samples. This chain's CDR3 is CASSQTIEGAFF. CDR3 sequence (DNA): TGTGCCAGCAGCCAGACAATCGAGGGAGCTTTCTTT.